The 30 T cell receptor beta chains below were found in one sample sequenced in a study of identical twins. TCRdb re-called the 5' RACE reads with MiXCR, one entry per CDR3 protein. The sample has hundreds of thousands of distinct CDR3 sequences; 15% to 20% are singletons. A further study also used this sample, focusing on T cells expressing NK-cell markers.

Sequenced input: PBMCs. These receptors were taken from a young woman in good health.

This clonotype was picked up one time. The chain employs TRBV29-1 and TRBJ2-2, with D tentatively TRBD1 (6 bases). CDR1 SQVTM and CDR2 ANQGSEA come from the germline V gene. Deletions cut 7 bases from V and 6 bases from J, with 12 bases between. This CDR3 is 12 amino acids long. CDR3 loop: CSARQDAGELFF. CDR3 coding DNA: TGCAGCGCCCGACAGGATGCCGGGGAGCTGTTTTTT.

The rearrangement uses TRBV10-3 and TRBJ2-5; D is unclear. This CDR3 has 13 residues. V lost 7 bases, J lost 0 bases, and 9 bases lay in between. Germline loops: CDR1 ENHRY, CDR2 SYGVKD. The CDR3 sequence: CAIKSWDQETQYF. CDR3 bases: TGTGCCATCAAGTCCTGGGACCAAGAGACCCAGTACTTC.

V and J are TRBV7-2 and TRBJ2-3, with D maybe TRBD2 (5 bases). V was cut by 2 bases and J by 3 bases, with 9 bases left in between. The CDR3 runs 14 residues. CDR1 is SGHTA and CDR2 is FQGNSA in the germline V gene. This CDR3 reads CASSLIGETDTQYF. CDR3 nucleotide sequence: TGTGCCAGCAGCTTAATCGGGGAAACAGATACGCAGTATTTT.

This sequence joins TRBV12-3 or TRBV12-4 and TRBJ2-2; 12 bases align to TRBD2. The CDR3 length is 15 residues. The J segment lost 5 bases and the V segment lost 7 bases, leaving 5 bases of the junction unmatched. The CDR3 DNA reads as TGTGCCAGCATCCTGACTAGCGGGAGTACCGGGGAGCTGTTTTTT. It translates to CASILTSGSTGELFF.

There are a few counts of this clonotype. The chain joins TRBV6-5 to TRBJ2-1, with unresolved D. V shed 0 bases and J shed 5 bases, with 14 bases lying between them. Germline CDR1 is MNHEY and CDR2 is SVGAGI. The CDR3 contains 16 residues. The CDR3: CASSYSTGLLNNEQFF. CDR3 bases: TGTGCCAGCAGTTACTCGACGGGTCTTCTCAACAATGAGCAGTTCTTC.

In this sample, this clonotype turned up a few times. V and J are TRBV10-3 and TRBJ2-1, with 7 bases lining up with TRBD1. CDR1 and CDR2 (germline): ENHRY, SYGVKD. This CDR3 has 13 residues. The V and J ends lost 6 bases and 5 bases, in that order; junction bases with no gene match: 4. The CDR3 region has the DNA TGTGCCATCAGCCTCGGGACAGACAATGAGCAGTTCTTC. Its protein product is CAISLGTDNEQFF.

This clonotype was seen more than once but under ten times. This CDR3 is CASSRQTSATDTQYF. In nucleotides, the CDR3 is TGTGCCAGCAGCCGTCAGACTAGCGCCACAGATACGCAGTATTTT. The chain recombines TRBV7-2 with TRBJ2-3; 8 bases are a match to TRBD2. This CDR3 spans 15 amino acids. V trimming: 5 bases; J trimming: 2 bases; junction bases outside the gene matches: 6. Looked up from germline, CDR1 is SGHTA and CDR2 is FQGNSA. Full variable domain (outside the CDR3, taken from reference TRBV7-2 and TRBJ2-3): GAGVSQSPSNKVTEKGKDVELRCDPISGHTALYWYRQSLGQGLEFLIYFQGNSAPDKSGLPSDRFSAERTGGSVSTLTIQRTQQEDSAVYLCASSRQTSATDTQYFGPGTRLTVL.

The CDR3 protein is CASRRTSGPEGEQFF. Here the CDR3 DNA reads TGTGCCAGCAGACGGACTAGCGGGCCCGAAGGTGAGCAGTTCTTC. The V gene is TRBV7-2, the J gene TRBJ2-1; 11 bases align to TRBD2. The CDR3 extends over 15 amino acids. Germline trimming cut 6 bases from V and 9 bases from J; bases unmatched to any gene: 10. CDR1 and CDR2 (germline): SGHTA, FQGNSA.

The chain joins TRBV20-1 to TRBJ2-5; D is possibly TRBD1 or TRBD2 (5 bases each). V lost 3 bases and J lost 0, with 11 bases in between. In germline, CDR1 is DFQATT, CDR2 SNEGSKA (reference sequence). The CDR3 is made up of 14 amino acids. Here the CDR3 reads CSASPGPYQETQYF. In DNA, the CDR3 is TGCAGTGCTAGTCCGGGACCCTACCAAGAGACCCAGTACTTC.

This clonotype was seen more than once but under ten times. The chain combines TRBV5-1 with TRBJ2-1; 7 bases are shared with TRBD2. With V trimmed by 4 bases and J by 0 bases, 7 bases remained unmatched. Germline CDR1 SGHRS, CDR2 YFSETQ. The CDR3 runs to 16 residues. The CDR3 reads CASSDPGGYSYNEQFF. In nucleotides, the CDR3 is TGCGCCAGCAGCGACCCGGGGGGTTACTCCTACAATGAGCAGTTCTTC.

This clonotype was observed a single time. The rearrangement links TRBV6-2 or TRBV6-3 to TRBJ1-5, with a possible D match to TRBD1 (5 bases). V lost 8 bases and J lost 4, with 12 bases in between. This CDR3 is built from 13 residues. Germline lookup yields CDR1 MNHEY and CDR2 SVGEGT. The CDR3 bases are TGTGCCAGCGGCCGCGGGGGGAATCAGCCCCAGCATTTT. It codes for CASGRGGNQPQHF.

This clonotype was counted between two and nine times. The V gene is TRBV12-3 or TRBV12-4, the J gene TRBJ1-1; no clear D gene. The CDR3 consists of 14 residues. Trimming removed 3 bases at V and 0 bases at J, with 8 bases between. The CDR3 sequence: CASSLRLVNTEAFF. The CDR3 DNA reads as TGTGCCAGCAGTTTGCGGTTGGTGAACACTGAAGCTTTCTTT.

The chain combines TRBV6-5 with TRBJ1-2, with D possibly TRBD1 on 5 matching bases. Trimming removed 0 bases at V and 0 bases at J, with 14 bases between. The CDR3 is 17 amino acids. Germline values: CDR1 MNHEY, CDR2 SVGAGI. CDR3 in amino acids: CASSYSEGFLANYGYTF. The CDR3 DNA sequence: TGTGCCAGCAGTTACTCAGAGGGGTTCCTGGCTAACTATGGCTACACCTTC.

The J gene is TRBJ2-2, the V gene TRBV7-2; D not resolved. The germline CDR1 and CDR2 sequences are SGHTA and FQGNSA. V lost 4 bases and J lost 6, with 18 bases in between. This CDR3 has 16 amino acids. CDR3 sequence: CASSSRPPSVPGELFF. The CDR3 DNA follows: TGTGCCAGCAGCTCTAGGCCTCCCAGTGTTCCCGGGGAGCTGTTTTTT. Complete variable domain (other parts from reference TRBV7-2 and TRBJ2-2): GAGVSQSPSNKVTEKGKDVELRCDPISGHTALYWYRQSLGQGLEFLIYFQGNSAPDKSGLPSDRFSAERTGGSVSTLTIQRTQQEDSAVYLCASSSRPPSVPGELFFGEGSRLTVL.

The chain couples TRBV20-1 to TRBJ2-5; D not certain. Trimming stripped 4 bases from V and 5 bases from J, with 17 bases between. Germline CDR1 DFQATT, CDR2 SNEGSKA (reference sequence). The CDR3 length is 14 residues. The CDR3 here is CSAKRVGVYETQYF. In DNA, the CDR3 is TGCAGTGCTAAGAGAGTCGGAGTTTATGAGACCCAGTACTTC.

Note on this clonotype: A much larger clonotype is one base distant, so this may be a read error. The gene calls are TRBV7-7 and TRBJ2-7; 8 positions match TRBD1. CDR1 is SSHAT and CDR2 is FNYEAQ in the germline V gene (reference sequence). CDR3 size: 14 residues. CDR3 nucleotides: TGTGCCAGCAGCTTAGACCAGGGGGCATACGAGAAGTACTTC. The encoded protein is CASSLDQGAYEKYF.

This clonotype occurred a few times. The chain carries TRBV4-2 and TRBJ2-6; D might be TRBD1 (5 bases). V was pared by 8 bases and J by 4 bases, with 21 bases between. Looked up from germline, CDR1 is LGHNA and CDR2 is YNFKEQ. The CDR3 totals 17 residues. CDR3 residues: CASGQGLGLPGANVLTF. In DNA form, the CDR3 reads TGTGCCAGCGGACAAGGGCTAGGTCTCCCCGGGGCCAACGTCCTGACTTTC.

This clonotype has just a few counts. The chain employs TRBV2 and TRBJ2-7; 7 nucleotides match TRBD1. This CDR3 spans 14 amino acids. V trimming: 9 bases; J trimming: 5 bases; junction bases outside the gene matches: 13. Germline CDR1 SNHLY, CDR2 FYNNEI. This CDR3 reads CASGNTGVLHEQYF. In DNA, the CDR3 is TGTGCCAGTGGTAACACAGGGGTGCTCCACGAGCAGTACTTC. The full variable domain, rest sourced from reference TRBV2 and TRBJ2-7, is EPEVTQTPSHQVTQMGQEVILRCVPISNHLYFYWYRQILGQKVEFLVSFYNNEISEKSEIFDDQFSVERPDGSNFTLKIRSTKLEDSAMYFCASGNTGVLHEQYFGPGTRLTVT.

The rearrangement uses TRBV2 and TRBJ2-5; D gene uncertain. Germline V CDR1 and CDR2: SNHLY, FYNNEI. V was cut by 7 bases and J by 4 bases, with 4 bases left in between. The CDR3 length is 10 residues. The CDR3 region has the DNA TGTGCCAGCAACGGAGAGACCCAGTACTTC. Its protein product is CASNGETQYF.

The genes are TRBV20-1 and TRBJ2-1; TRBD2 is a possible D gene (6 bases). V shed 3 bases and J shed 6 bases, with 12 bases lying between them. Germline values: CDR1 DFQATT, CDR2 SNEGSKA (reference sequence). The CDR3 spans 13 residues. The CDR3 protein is CSARGVGGNEQFF. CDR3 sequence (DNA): TGCAGTGCTAGGGGGGTGGGGGGCAATGAGCAGTTCTTC.

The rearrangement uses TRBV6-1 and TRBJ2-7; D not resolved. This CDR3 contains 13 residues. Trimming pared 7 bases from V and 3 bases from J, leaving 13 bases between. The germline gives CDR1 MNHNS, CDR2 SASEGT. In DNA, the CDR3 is TGTGCCAGCACATGGACCGGAGTCTACGAGCAGTACTTC. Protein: CASTWTGVYEQYF.

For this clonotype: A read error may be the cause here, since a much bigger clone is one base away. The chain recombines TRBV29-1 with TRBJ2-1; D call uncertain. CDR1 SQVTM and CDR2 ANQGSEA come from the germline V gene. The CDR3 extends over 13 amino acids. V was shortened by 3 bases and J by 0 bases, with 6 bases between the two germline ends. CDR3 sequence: CSVEGSSYNEQFF. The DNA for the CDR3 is TGCAGCGTTGAGGGTAGCTCCTACAATGAGCAGTTCTTC.

CDR3 DNA: TGCAGTGCTGTCAGGACAGCCCGTAGCACAGATACGCAGTATTTT. Translating it yields CSAVRTARSTDTQYF. The J gene is TRBJ2-3, the V gene TRBV20-1; D possibly corresponds to TRBD1 (6 bases). Germline CDR1 is DFQATT and CDR2 is SNEGSKA (reference sequence). With 5 bases removed from V and 0 bases from J, the gap between germline ends came to 15 bases. This CDR3 has 15 amino acids.

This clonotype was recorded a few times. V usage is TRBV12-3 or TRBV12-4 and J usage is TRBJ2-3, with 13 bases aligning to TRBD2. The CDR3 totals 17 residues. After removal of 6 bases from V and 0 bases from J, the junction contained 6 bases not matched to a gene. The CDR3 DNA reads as TGTGCCAGCAGCCCCGGACTAGCGGGGGCCAGCACAGATACGCAGTATTTT. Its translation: CASSPGLAGASTDTQYF.

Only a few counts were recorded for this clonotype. The CDR3 coding sequence is TGCGCCAGCAGCTTGAGCAACTGGGATACTGAAGCTTTCTTT. This codes for CASSLSNWDTEAFF. The chain recombines TRBV5-1 with TRBJ1-1; D unclear. The germline CDR1 and CDR2 sequences are SGHRS and YFSETQ. The CDR3 loop spans 14 amino acids. V lost 1 base to trimming and J lost 5 bases, with 12 bases between them.

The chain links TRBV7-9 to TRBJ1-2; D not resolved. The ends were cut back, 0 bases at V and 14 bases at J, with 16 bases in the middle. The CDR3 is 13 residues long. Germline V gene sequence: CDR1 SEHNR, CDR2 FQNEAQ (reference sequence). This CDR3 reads CASSLASRQFQTF. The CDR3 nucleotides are TGTGCCAGCAGCTTAGCGTCTCGGCAGTTCCAAACCTTC.

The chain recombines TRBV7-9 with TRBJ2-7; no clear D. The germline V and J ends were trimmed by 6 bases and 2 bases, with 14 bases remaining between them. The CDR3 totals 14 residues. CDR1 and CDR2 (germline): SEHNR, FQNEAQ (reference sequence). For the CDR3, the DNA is TGTGCCAGCAGTTTATCCGGACGACCCTACGAGCAGTACTTC. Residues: CASSLSGRPYEQYF.

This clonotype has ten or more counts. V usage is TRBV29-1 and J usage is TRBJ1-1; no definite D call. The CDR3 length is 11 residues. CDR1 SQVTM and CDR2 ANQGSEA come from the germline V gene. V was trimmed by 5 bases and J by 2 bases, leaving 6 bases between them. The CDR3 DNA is TGCAGCGTTCAGGTTAACACTGAAGCTTTCTTT. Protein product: CSVQVNTEAFF.

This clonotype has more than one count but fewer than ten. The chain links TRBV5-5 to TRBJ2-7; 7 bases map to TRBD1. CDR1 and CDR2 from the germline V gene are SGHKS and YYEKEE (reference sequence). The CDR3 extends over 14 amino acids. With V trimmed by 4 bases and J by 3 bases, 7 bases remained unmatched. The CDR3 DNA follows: TGTGCCAGCAGCCATCCGGGACAGAGCTACGAGCAGTACTTC. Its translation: CASSHPGQSYEQYF.

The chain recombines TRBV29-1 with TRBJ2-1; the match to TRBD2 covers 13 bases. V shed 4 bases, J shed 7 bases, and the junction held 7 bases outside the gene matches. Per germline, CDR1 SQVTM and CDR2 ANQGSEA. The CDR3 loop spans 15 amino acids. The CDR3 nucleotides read TGCAGCGTTGGACTAGCGGGGGGCCACGGGAATGAGCAGTTCTTC. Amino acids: CSVGLAGGHGNEQFF.